This T cell receptor beta chain appears in the sequencing data of a study of cytomegalovirus exposure and HLA in healthy donors (dated by TCRdb to between 2016 and 2019). Regarding the complete study: According to an earlier analysis of 587 of the donors, about 179 million T cells yielded 90 million to 130 million unique TCR beta sequences and 250 to 350 Gb of sequence data. In a later analysis, previously published TCR beta repertoires from 666 donors were re-analyzed and high-resolution HLA genotyping was added so that TCR occurrence patterns could be studied. Of the 300 to 500 genotyped donors, less than 90% were placed in the genetic ancestry cluster associated with self-reported Caucasian donors. The study combined high-throughput TCR immunosequencing, statistical association of individual TCRs with disease status, and machine learning to predict cytomegalovirus infection status. In a later genetic analysis, genome-wide SNP genotypes for about 60% of the 666 donors were used, and that subset was treated as a discovery cohort. Donor age, sex, ethnicity and CMV serostatus were compiled together with the repertoire data. A separate validation cohort of approximately 120 different subjects was used in addition to the approximately 670-subject first cohort. On average, 235,054 unique TCR beta nucleotide sequences were sequenced per donor among about 400 genotyped donors of the cohort, with roughly 18% of those sequences being non-productive. The study was designed to test whether signatures of past pathogen exposure could be identified by cataloging public T cell receptors. The number of typed donors differed by locus: about 620-640 for A, B, C, DRB1 and DQB1; approximately 540 for DQA1; roughly 600 for DPA1; and about 450 for DPB1. Both class I and class II loci were covered by HLA typing, at four-digit resolution. Roughly five DR-DQ haplotypes were handled as single units for association and clustering because linkage in the cohort was strong. All discovery cohort repertoires had been generated using a single sequencing platform. The T cell repertoires of under 700 subjects were profiled by immunosequencing and related to cytomegalovirus serostatus. Rather than using new phenotypic data, the later analysis identified candidate immune exposures from TCR beta sequences and from how often those sequences occurred across donors. An earlier analysis of some 500 of the donors used high-throughput TCR beta sequencing to judge whether each TCR beta V gene segment behaved as functional or pseudogenic. About 280 gigabases of sequencing data and 70 million to 95 million unique TCR sequences made up an early release that covered 500 to 650 HLA-typed donors. What the research found in general, with its limitations: Because the 87-base-pair reads could not distinguish some IMGT-functional V segments, including TRBV6-2 and TRBV6-3, those segments were excluded. Because HLA typing was missing for some donors at each locus, association tests included only the typed subset. A cluster of highly shared sequence variants was judged likely to represent a technical artifact of the sequencing pipeline. V-gene and J-gene trimming of TCR beta chains was associated with a missense DCLRE1C variant in a later genetic analysis, and the association was replicated in an independent cohort. The presence/absence analyses assumed that sequencing depth was roughly uniform across donors, and that assumption may not be true. A later analysis associated some 17,000 TCR beta sequences with specific HLA alleles at a false discovery rate of 0.05. A further reported finding was that TCR beta sequences accurately predicted the HLA-A and HLA-B alleles for most subjects in the first cohort. In vitro tests confirmed that a few of the cytomegalovirus-associated TCR beta chains recognize cytomegalovirus antigens. When HLA alleles, especially DR and DQ, strongly co-occurred, attributing TCR associations to individual alleles was difficult. In a later analysis, HLA-associated TCR beta chains showed more clonal expansion and lower generation probabilities than non-associated chains that were equally common. According to a later analysis, parvovirus B19, influenza, CMV and Epstein-Barr virus appeared linked to several top co-occurrence clusters. According to the authors, the approach could potentially be generalized to other disease states and immunological phenotypes. In the study, about 150 TCR beta chains were listed as associated with cytomegalovirus. Correlated functional status among segregating V segments might be attributable to linkage disequilibrium, but an unknown experimental factor could not be ruled out. Most CMV-associated TCR beta chains appeared to be HLA-restricted in a later analysis, and the HLA associations seemed to be driven largely by CMV exposure. Most TCR sequences were seen in very few donors, while some public TCRs were found in many individuals. Around 16 rarely observed V segments, including chromosome 9 orphons, were excluded from the earlier analysis of about 610 of the donors because counts were too low. The classifier was reported to diagnose cytomegalovirus status with high specificity and sensitivity in both the original cohort and the validation cohort. An earlier analysis of approximately 540 of the donors showed that most TCR beta V segments appeared in productive rearrangements either about 87% or about 30% of the time, which broadly matched IMGT annotations. This cohort had only TCR beta chains sequenced, and the lack of alpha or paired-chain data limited which features could be detected. The only immune exposure information available for the cohort was CMV serostatus. In a later analysis, TCR association rates were found to vary across HLA loci, with the most associated TCRs seen for DRB1 alleles and the fewest for HLA-C alleles. In a later genetic analysis, fewer N-insertions in productive TCRs were reported among donors in an Asian-associated ancestry cluster than the approximately 710-donor mean.

Libraries came from the immunoSEQ multiplex PCR assay. The multiplex PCR relied on a mix of 60 forward primers for TCR Vbeta segments and 13 reverse primers for TCR Jbeta segments. A multiplex PCR assay on genomic DNA amplified the CDR3 region of rearranged TCR beta genes. The Illumina HiSeq System was used to sequence the amplified TCR beta libraries as 87-base-pair reads. The published analysis was carried out like this. Across the 670 or so repertoires, a later analysis counted roughly 84 million unique TCR beta chains, around 11 million of which were shared by at least two donors. Raw reads were error-corrected and collapsed into unique sequences by a nearest-neighbor algorithm in which closely related sequences were merged to remove PCR and sequencing errors. CDR3 sequences were aligned to IMGT reference sequences to assign V, D and J gene segments. For a sequence to be retained, at least a six-nucleotide match to both a V gene segment and a J gene segment was required. Rearrangements were called productive when the CDR3 lacked stop codons and stayed in frame with V and J; all others were non-productive. CDR3 was defined according to IMGT convention as the region running from the second conserved V-encoded cysteine to the conserved J-encoded phenylalanine. Sequences without an unambiguous match to a single V gene segment were excluded from the earlier analysis of 450 to 750 of the donors. An earlier analysis of 500 to 600 of the donors classified V segments as functional when productive rearrangements were above 56.7% and as segregating when the standard deviation between donors was above 5%. A statistical classification framework was built for diagnosing cytomegalovirus status from the catalog of TCR beta chain sequences. In a later analysis, TCR nucleotide sequences were compared against IMGT/GENE-DB human TR gene sequences so that V and J genes could be assigned. In a later analysis, CDR3 sequences and most-parsimonious VDJ recombination scenarios were assigned using the TCRdist pipeline. In a later analysis, each TCR beta chain was defined by its CDR3 amino acid sequence together with its V-gene family, and reads lacking a unique V-gene family were excluded. In a later analysis, some 600 highly shared, low-generation-probability nucleotide sequences were removed to address suspected cross-contamination and a sequencing artifact. For each public chain, a later analysis derived a clonal expansion index from normalized ranks of inferred template counts within each repertoire. Generation probabilities in a later analysis came from a VDJ recombination model fitted to out-of-frame rearrangements, and those results were checked against IGoR. In a later analysis, TCR-TCR, TCR-HLA and TCR-CMV co-occurrence was scored with hypergeometric tests, and a repertoire-size bias correction was applied to TCR pairs. In a later analysis, false discovery rates were estimated by permuting HLA or CMV assignments 20 times. In a later analysis, co-occurring TCRs were grouped using DBSCAN, and TCRdist sequence similarity was added for clustering within HLA-allele-positive subsets. Repertoires with fewer than 30,000 or more than 120,000 public chains, plus five repertoires with anomalous nucleotide sharing, were excluded from co-occurrence clustering. Here the immuneACCESS table is served through TCRdb, limited to in-frame sequences with V and J called. Missing clones are a known gap in these copies; in checked studies unresolved V genes cover under half, and the rest lacks a known reason. V and J calls and clone size follow that table, whereas D and trimming were derived from the DNA. For this sample the table gives roughly 96,000 clones, of which roughly 74% were detected only once. The ten most abundant clones make up roughly 14% of the sample.

In total, around 600 healthy bone marrow donors made up the cohort. At the time of sampling, every cohort member was nominally healthy, though immune exposures that went unrecorded were likely present. The donor tested CMV seropositive, placing the donor among the 289 seropositive members of the cohort. Each donor provided a peripheral blood sample, and peripheral blood mononuclear cells were used for TCR beta sequencing. The Qiagen DNeasy Blood Extraction Kit was used to extract genomic DNA from the blood cell samples. Comments on this clone: Its antigen is unknown. There are no base qualities to consult, and no much larger clone falls within one base.

CDR1 is given as MDHEN and CDR2 as SYDVKM, both from the germline V gene. The germline V and J ends show losses of 5 bases and 8 bases respectively, and no gene match explains 8 bases of the junction. There are 15 amino acids in the CDR3, from cysteine to phenylalanine inclusive. Kept here is only the CDR3 DNA, which spans 45 bases and is read in frame from base 1. The source is a woman in her 70s in good health and CMV-seropositive. The sequenced sample consisted of PBMCs. The chain uses TRBV28 and TRBJ1-3; a stretch of 11 junction bases matches TRBD1. The sequenced DNA: TGTGCCAGCAGTCCTCCCGGGACAGGGGGTTACACCATATATTTT. Translated, it reads CASSPPGTGGYTIYF.